The text below deals with one T cell receptor (beta chain). This receptor's antigen is unknown. No base qualities exist here, and no much larger clone lies one base off it. These data are taken from a study of T cell changes during pregnancy in multiple sclerosis (dated by TCRdb to the late 2010s). In terms of the full investigation: Changes in the T cell repertoire over the course of pregnancy were examined in this study in women with multiple sclerosis.

Per the germline V gene, SQVTM is the CDR1 and ANQGSEA is the CDR2. The CDR3 starts with the cysteine, ends with the phenylalanine, and has 13 residues. Only the CDR3 DNA stays, 39 bases, in frame from base 1. V and J lose 7 bases and 3 bases, and a span of 15 bases separates them. The library was generated by the immunoSEQ multiplex PCR assay. TCRdb took this table from immuneACCESS and kept in-frame rearrangements with V and J called. Such tables lack part of the clones; where checked against another copy, unresolved V genes explain under half of the gap, and the rest is unexplained. A total of some 100,000 clones appear in this sample, around nine tenths of them only once. The ten largest account for 1% to 1.5% of the sample.

Sequences were derived from peripheral blood, sampled in the second trimester of pregnancy. This clonotype originated in a female donor with multiple sclerosis, enrolled in a pregnancy study. The sequence is built from TRBV29-1 and TRBJ1-1, with a weak D call of TRBD1 (6 bases match). The CDR3 protein sequence reads: CSATQGGYTEAFF. The DNA reads as follows: TGCAGCGCGACACAGGGCGGGTACACTGAAGCTTTCTTT.